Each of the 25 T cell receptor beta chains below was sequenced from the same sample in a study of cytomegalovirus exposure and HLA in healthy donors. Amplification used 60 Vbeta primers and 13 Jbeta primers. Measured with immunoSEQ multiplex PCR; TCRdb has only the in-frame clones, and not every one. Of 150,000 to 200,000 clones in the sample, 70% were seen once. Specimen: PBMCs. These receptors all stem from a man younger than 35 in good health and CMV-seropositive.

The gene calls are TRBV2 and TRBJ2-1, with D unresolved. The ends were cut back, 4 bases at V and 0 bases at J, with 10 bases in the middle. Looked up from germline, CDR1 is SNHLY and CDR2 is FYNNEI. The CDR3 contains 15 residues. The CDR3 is CASSARESSYNEQFF. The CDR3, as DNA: TGTGCCAGCAGTGCGAGAGAGAGCTCCTACAATGAGCAGTTCTTC. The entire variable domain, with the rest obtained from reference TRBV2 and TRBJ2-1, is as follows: EPEVTQTPSHQVTQMGQEVILRCVPISNHLYFYWYRQILGQKVEFLVSFYNNEISEKSEIFDDQFSVERPDGSNFTLKIRSTKLEDSAMYFCASSARESSYNEQFFGPGTRLTVL.

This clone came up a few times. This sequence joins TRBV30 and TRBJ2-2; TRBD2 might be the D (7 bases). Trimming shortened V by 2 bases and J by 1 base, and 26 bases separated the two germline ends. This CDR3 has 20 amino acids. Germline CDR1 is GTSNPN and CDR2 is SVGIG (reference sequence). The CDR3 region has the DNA TGTGCCTGGAGTTTGAGGGGGGGGCTCGTTACCATGATGAACACCGGGGAGCTGTTTTTT. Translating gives CAWSLRGGLVTMMNTGELFF.

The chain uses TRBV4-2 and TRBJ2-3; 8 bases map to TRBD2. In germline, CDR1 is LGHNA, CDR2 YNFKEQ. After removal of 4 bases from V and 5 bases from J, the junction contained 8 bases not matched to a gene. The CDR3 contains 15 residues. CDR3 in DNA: TGTGCCAGCAGCCCCGGTGGGCTAGCGGGAGATACGCAGTATTTT. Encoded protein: CASSPGGLAGDTQYF.

CDR3 amino acids: CASSRDYTDTQYF. DNA of the CDR3: TGTGCCAGCAGCCGGGACTACACAGATACGCAGTATTTT. The chain combines TRBV9 with TRBJ2-3, with TRBD2 matching 7 bases. The CDR3 loop spans 13 amino acids. V was pared by 4 bases and J by 2 bases, with 1 base of the junction left unmatched. The germline V gene encodes CDR1 SGDLS and CDR2 YYNGEE.

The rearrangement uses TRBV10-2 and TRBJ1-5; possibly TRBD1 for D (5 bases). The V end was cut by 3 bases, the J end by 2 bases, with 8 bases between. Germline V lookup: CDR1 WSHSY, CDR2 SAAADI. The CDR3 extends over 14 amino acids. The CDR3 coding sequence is TGCGCCAGCAGTGACAGGGCTGGCAATCAGCCCCAGCATTTT. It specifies CASSDRAGNQPQHF.

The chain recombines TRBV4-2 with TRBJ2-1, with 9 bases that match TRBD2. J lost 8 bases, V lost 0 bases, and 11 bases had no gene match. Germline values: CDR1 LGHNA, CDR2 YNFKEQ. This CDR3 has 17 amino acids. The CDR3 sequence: CASSQDASGISMDEQFF. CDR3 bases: TGTGCCAGCAGCCAAGATGCTAGCGGGATTTCTATGGATGAGCAGTTCTTC.

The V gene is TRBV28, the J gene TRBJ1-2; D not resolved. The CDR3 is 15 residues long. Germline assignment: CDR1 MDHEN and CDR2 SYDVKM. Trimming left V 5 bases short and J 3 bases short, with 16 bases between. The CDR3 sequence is CASSPRTPRYYGYTF. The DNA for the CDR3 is TGTGCCAGCAGTCCGCGGACTCCCCGGTACTATGGCTACACCTTC.

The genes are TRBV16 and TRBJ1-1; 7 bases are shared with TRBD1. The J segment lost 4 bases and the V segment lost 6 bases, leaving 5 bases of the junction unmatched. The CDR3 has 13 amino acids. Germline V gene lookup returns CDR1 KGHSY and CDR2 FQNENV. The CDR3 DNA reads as TGTGCCAGCAGGAGGGGGCAGACCACTGAAGCTTTCTTT. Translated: CASRRGQTTEAFF.

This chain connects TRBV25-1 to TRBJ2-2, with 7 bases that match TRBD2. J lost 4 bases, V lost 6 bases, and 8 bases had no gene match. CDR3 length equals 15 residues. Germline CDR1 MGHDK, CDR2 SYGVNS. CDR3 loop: CASSDSGLRTGELFF. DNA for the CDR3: TGTGCCAGCAGCGATTCGGGACTACGCACCGGGGAGCTGTTTTTT.

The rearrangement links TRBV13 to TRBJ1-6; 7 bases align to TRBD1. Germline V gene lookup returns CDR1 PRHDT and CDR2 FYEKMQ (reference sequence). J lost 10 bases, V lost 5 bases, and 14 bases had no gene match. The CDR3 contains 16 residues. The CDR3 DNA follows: TGTGCCAGCAGCGCTGTACGAGACAGGGCAAAATCACCCCTCCACTTT. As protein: CASSAVRDRAKSPLHF.

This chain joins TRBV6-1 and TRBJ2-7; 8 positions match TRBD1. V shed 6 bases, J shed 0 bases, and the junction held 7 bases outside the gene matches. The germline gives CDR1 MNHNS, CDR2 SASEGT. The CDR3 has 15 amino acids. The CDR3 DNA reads TGTGCCAGCAGGGCCGACAGGGGAACCTCCTACGAGCAGTACGTC. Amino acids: CASRADRGTSYEQYV.

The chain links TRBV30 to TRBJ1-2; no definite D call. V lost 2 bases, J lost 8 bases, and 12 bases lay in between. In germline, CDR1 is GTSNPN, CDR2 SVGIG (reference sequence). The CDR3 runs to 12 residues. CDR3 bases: TGTGCCTGGAGTCCTAACCTGGGCGGCTACACCTTC. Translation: CAWSPNLGGYTF.

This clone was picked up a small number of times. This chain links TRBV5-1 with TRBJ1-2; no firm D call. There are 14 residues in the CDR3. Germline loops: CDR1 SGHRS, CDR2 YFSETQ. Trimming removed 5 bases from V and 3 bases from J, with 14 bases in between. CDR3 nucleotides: TGCGCCAGCAGTCCAGAACCTCGGGACTATGGCTACACCTTC. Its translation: CASSPEPRDYGYTF.

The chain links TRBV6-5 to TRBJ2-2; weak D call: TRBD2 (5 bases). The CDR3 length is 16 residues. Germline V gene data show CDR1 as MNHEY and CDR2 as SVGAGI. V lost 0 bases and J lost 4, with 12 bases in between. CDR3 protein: CASSYSMVRVTGELFF. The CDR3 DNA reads TGTGCCAGCAGTTACTCGATGGTGCGGGTCACCGGGGAGCTGTTTTTT.

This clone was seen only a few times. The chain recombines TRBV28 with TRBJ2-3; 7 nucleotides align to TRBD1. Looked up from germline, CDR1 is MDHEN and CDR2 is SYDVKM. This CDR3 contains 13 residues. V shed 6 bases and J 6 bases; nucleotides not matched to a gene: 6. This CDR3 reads CASSSGQDDTQYF. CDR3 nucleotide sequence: TGTGCCAGCAGCTCCGGACAGGACGATACGCAGTATTTT. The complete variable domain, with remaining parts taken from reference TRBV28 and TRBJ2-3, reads DVKVTQSSRYLVKRTGEKVFLECVQDMDHENMFWYRQDPGLGLRLIYFSYDVKMKEKGDIPEGYSVSREKKERFSLILESASTNQTSMYLCASSSGQDDTQYFGPGTRLTVL.

Here the CDR3 DNA reads TGTGCCAGCAGTGAGAGCCAGGGTGGATCCGGGGGCTACACCTTC. Its translation is CASSESQGGSGGYTF. This chain uses TRBV6-1 with TRBJ1-2; the D gene is possibly TRBD1 (5 bases). V lost 3 bases, J lost 8 bases, and 19 bases lay in between. Germline CDR1 MNHNS, CDR2 SASEGT. The CDR3 spans 15 residues.

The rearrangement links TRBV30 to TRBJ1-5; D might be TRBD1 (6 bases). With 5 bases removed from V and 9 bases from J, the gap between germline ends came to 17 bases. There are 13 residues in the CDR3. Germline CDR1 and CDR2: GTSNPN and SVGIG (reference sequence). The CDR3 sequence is CAWHKGVGRPQHF. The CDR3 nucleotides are TGTGCCTGGCATAAGGGGGTTGGAAGGCCCCAGCATTTT.

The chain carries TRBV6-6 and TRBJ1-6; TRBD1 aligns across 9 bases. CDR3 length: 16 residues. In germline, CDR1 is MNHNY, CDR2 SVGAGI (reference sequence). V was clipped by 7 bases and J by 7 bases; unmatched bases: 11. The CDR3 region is CASTHPPDRGNSPLHF. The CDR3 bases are TGTGCCAGCACCCACCCGCCGGACAGGGGAAATTCACCCCTCCACTTT.

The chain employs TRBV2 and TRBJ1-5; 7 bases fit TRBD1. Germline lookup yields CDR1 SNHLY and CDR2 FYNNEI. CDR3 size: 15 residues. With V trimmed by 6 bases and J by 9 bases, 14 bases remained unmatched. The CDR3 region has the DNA TGTGCCAGCAGGCCCGGGACAGCATCGGGCCGGCCCCAGCATTTT. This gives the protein CASRPGTASGRPQHF. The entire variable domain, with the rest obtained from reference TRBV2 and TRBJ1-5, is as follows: EPEVTQTPSHQVTQMGQEVILRCVPISNHLYFYWYRQILGQKVEFLVSFYNNEISEKSEIFDDQFSVERPDGSNFTLKIRSTKLEDSAMYFCASRPGTASGRPQHFGDGTRLSIL.

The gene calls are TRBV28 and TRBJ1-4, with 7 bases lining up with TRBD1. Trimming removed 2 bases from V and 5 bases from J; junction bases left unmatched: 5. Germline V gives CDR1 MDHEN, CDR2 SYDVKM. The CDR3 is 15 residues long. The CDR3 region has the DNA TGTGCCAGCAGTTTAATGACAGGGTTAAATGAAAAACTGTTTTTT. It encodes CASSLMTGLNEKLFF.

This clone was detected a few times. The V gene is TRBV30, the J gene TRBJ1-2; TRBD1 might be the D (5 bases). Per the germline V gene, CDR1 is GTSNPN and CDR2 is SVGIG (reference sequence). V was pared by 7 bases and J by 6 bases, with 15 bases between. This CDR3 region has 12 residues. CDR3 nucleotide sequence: TGTGCCTTCGAACGTGGGGGGGATGGCTACACCTTC. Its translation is CAFERGGDGYTF.

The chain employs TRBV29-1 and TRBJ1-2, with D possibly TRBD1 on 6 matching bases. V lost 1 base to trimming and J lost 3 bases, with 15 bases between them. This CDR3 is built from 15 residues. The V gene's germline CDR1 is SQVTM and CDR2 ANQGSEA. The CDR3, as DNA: TGCAGCGTTGAAGCGGTTAGACAGGATCACTATGGCTACACCTTC. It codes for CSVEAVRQDHYGYTF.

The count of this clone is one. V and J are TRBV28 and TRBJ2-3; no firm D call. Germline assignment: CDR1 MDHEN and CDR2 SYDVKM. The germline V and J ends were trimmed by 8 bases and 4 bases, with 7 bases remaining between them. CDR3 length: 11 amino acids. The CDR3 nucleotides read TGTGCCAGCGTACGGGCAGATACGCAGTATTTT. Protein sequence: CASVRADTQYF.

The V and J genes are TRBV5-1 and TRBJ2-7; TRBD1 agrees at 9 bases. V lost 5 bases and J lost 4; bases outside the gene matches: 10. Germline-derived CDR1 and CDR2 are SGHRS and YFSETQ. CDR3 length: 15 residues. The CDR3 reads CASRPTGGALYEQYV. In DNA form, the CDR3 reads TGCGCCAGCAGACCGACAGGGGGAGCCCTATACGAGCAGTACGTC.

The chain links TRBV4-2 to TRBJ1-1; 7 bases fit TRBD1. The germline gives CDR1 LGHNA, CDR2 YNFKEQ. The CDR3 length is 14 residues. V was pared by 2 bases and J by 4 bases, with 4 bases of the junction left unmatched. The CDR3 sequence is CASSQLTGATEAFF. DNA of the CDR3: TGTGCCAGCAGCCAACTCACAGGGGCCACTGAAGCTTTCTTT.